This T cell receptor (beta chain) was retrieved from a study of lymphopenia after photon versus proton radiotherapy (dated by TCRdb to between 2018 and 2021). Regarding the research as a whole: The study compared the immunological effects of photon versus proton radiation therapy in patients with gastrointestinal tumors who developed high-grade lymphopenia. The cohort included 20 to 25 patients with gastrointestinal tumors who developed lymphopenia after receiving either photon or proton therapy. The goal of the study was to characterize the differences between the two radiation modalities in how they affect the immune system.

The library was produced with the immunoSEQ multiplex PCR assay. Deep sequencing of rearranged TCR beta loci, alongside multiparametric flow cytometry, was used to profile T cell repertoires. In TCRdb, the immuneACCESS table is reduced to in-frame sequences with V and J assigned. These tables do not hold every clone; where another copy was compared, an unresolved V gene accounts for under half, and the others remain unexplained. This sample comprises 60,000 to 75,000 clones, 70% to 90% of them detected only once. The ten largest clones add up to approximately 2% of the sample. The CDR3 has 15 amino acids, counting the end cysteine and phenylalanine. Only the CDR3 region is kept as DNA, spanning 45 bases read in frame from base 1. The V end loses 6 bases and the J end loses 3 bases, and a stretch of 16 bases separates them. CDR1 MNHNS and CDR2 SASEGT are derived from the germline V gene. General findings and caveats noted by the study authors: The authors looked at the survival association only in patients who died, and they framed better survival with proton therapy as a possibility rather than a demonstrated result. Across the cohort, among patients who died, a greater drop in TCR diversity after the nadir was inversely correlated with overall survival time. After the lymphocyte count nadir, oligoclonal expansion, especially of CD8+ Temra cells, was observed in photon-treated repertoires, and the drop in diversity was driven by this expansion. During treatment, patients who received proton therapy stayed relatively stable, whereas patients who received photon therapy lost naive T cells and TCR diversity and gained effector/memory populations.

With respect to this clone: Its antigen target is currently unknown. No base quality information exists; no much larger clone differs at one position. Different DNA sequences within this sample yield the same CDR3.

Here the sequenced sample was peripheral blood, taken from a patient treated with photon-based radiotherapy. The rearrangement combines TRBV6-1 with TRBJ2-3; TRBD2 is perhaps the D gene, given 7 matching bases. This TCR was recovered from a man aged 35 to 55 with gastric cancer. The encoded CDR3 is CASRGGQGRTDTQYF. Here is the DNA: TGTGCCAGCAGGGGGGGGCAGGGTAGGACAGATACGCAGTATTTT.